This T cell receptor beta chain derives from a study of CD8 T cells in ankylosing spondylitis. One entry per CDR3 protein, called by TCRdb with MiXCR from the 5' RACE reads. The sample lists roughly 7,000 distinct CDR3 sequences; about 3% were seen once. Within the sample, this clonotype is medium-sized. The CDR3 totals 14 residues. From germline, CDR1 is SGDLS and CDR2 YYNGEE. Trimming took 1 base from V and 6 from J; bases not matched to a gene: 6. This clonotype was sampled from a female donor with ankylosing spondylitis or in good health (not recorded which). The V and J genes are TRBV9 and TRBJ2-7; 8 bases fit TRBD1. The sequencing sample was made of blood, either unsorted or a sorted T cell fraction (not recorded which). The CDR3 bases are TGTGCCAGCAGCGTAAGCCTACAGGGGGGCGAGCAGTACTTC. Amino acids: CASSVSLQGGEQYF.